The T cell receptor beta chain under discussion was sequenced for a study of control samples from healthy donors and cancer patients. CDR1 and CDR2 (germline): SEHNR, FQNEAQ (reference sequence). Deletions cut 2 bases from V and 6 bases from J, with 19 bases between. This CDR3 has 16 amino acids. Sequencing used immunoSEQ multiplex PCR; TCRdb keeps in-frame clones, though not all of them. The data show about 160,000 clones, 96% seen once. This TCR was sampled from a woman in her twenties or thirties in good health. The rearrangement joins TRBV7-9 to TRBJ1-1; the D is unclear. Input material: blood. The CDR3 nucleotides read TGTGCCAGCAGCTTACCACCCGTCAAAGGCAAACCTGAAGCTTTCTTT. As protein: CASSLPPVKGKPEAFF.